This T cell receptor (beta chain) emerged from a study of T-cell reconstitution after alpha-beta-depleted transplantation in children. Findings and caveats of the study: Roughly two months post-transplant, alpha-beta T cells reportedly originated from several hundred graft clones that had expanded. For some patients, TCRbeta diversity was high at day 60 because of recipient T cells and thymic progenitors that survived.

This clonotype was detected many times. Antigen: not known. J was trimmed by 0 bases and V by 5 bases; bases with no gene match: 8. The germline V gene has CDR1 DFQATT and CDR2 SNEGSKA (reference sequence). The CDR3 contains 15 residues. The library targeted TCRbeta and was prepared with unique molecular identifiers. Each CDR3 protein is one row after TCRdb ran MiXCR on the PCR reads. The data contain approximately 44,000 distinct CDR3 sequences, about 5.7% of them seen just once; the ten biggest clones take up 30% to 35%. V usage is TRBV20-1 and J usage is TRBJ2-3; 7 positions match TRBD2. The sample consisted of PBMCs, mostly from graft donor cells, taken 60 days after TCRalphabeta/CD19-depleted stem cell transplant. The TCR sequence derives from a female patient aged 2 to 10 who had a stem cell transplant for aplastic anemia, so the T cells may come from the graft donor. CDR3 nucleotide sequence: TGCAGTGCTGCCCCCGGGACTACTAGCACAGATACGCAGTATTTT. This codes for CSAAPGTTSTDTQYF.